The clone carrying this TCR beta chain was found many times. Amplified TCR beta CDR3 regions came from RNA transcripts. With the HTBI primer set, the TCR CDR3 went through a first round of RT-PCR. One entry per CDR3 protein results from TCRdb running MiXCR on the multiplex PCR reads. The sample consists of under 400,000 distinct CDR3 sequences, about a sixth of them appearing once. Trimming removed 4 bases at V and 1 base at J, with 9 bases between. The CDR3 totals 14 residues. CDR1 and CDR2 (germline): KGHDR, SFDVKD. The data originate from a study of T cells in Graves' hyperthyroidism and ophthalmopathy. Investigators excluded patients with uncontrolled infection, other autoimmune disease, pregnancy or lactation.

The chain couples TRBV24-1 to TRBJ2-5; perhaps TRBD2 as D (5 bases). The sample consisted of blood. The receptor was isolated from a woman in her thirties or forties with Graves' ophthalmopathy. This CDR3 is CATSETGVQETQYF. The CDR3 DNA reads TGTGCCACCAGTGAAACCGGGGTCCAAGAGACCCAGTACTTC.